The 19 T cell receptor beta chains in this list originate from one sample, sequenced in a study of blood T cell repertoires in COVID-19. Clones were sequenced by immunoSEQ multiplex PCR, and TCRdb holds only the in-frame ones, with some missing. The sample lists about 250,000 clones, about 82% seen once, with approximately 6% in the top ten. Sequenced input: peripheral blood. The receptors derive from an elderly woman with COVID-19, enrolled during active disease.

The chain combines TRBV5-1 with TRBJ2-5; 13 bases line up with TRBD2. After removal of 1 base from V and 0 bases from J, the junction contained 6 bases not matched to a gene. The CDR3 spans 18 residues. CDR1 SGHRS and CDR2 YFSETQ come from the germline V gene. CDR3 coding DNA: TGCGCCAGCAGCTTGTTCGGGACTAGCGGGGCGTACCAAGAGACCCAGTACTTC. It is translated as CASSLFGTSGAYQETQYF.

This chain joins TRBV3-1 (or the pseudogene TRBV3-2) and TRBJ1-1; 7 nucleotides align to TRBD1. This CDR3 region has 15 residues. V dropped 4 bases and J dropped 1; count of bases not matched to a gene: 6. CDR1 and CDR2 (germline): LGHDT, YNNKEL (reference sequence). CDR3 sequence (DNA): TGTGCCAGCAGCCCCACCGGGACAGAGAACACTGAAGCTTTCTTT. It is translated as CASSPTGTENTEAFF.

This clone was seen more than once but under ten times. The chain combines TRBV2 with TRBJ1-2, with unresolved D. The CDR3 has 17 residues. Germline CDR1 is SNHLY and CDR2 is FYNNEI. V shed 7 bases and J shed 4 bases, with 25 bases lying between them. The CDR3 sequence is CASTNRRAGVSGYGYTF. In DNA form, the CDR3 reads TGTGCCAGCACTAATAGGCGGGCGGGAGTAAGTGGCTATGGCTACACCTTC.

The chain has TRBV5-1 and TRBJ1-1; the match to TRBD1 covers 7 bases. J was trimmed by 1 base and V by 3 bases; bases with no gene match: 6. Germline lookup yields CDR1 SGHRS and CDR2 YFSETQ. The CDR3 runs to 15 residues. The CDR3 sequence is CASSSQGSQNTEAFF. The CDR3 bases are TGCGCCAGCAGCTCACAGGGGAGCCAGAACACTGAAGCTTTCTTT.

This chain joins TRBV19 and TRBJ2-7; D is perhaps TRBD1 (6 bases). Germline CDR1 LNHDA, CDR2 SQIVND (reference sequence). CDR3 length equals 15 residues. V was clipped by 4 bases and J by 1 base, with 14 bases between them. The CDR3 DNA is TGTGCCAGTAGTAACTCCCCACAGGGTTCCTACGAGCAGTACGTC. The encoded protein is CASSNSPQGSYEQYV.

The chain employs TRBV4-3 and TRBJ2-7; possibly TRBD1 for D (5 bases). Germline V gene data show CDR1 as LGHNA and CDR2 as YSLEER. V was pared by 2 bases and J by 1 base, with 15 bases between. This CDR3 spans 16 amino acids. The CDR3 DNA is TGCGCCAGCAGCCAAACTACAGGAAGCAAGTCCTACGAGCAGTACTTC. Encoded protein: CASSQTTGSKSYEQYF.

The V and J genes are TRBV5-1 and TRBJ1-6; maybe TRBD1 (5 bases). The CDR3 runs to 16 residues. The germline gives CDR1 SGHRS, CDR2 YFSETQ. Trimming shortened V by 0 bases and J by 5 bases, and 12 bases separated the two germline ends. CDR3 DNA: TGCGCCAGCAGCTTGGCCGGGGGTTCCCATAATTCACCCCTCCACTTT. Protein product: CASSLAGGSHNSPLHF. Looking up the rest from reference TRBV5-1 and TRBJ1-6 gives the full variable domain: KAGVTQTPRYLIKTRGQQVTLSCSPISGHRSVSWYQQTPGQGLQFLFEYFSETQRNKGNFPGRFSGRQFSNSRSEMNVSTLELGDSALYLCASSLAGGSHNSPLHFGNGTRLTVT.

This CDR3 reads CASSLIDRGIYNEQFF. The CDR3 DNA sequence: TGCGCCAGCAGCTTGATCGACAGGGGTATCTACAATGAGCAGTTCTTC. The chain combines TRBV5-1 with TRBJ2-1; TRBD1 aligns across 8 bases. V shed 1 base, J shed 3 bases, and the junction held 6 bases outside the gene matches. Germline V gene sequence: CDR1 SGHRS, CDR2 YFSETQ. The CDR3 is made up of 16 amino acids.

The chain links TRBV2 to TRBJ1-2, with 9 bases lining up with TRBD1. The germline gives CDR1 SNHLY, CDR2 FYNNEI. The length of the CDR3 is 15 residues. V gave up 6 bases and J gave up 1 base; unmatched junction bases: 6. As DNA, the CDR3 is TGTGCCAGCAGCCCCCAGGACAGGGGTAACTATGGCTACACCTTC. The encoded protein is CASSPQDRGNYGYTF.

This CDR3 reads CASRWTSGGGTDTQYF. In DNA, the CDR3 is TGTGCCAGCAGATGGACTAGCGGGGGGGGCACAGATACGCAGTATTTT. The J gene is TRBJ2-3, the V gene TRBV6-6; 15 bases map to TRBD2. Germline V gene data show CDR1 as MNHNY and CDR2 as SVGAGI (reference sequence). The CDR3 runs to 16 residues. Germline trimming cut 6 bases from V and 1 base from J; bases unmatched to any gene: 2.

The chain is built from TRBV3-1 (or the pseudogene TRBV3-2) and TRBJ2-5, with 8 positions matching TRBD2. The CDR3 runs to 15 residues. Trimming at V came to 0 bases and at J to 5 bases, leaving 5 bases not matched to a gene. In germline, CDR1 is LGHDT, CDR2 YNNKEL (reference sequence). CDR3 region: CASSQEPRGGETQYF. CDR3 DNA: TGTGCCAGCAGCCAAGAGCCTCGGGGGGGCGAGACCCAGTACTTC.

This clone appeared once. The V gene is TRBV5-1, the J gene TRBJ2-1, with D perhaps matching TRBD2 (6 bases). The CDR3 sequence is 15 residues long. V was cut by 0 bases and J by 2 bases, with 9 bases left in between. Germline loops: CDR1 SGHRS, CDR2 YFSETQ. CDR3 loop: CASSLGGAAYNEQFF. DNA of the CDR3: TGCGCCAGCAGCTTGGGCGGGGCCGCCTACAATGAGCAGTTCTTC.

The chain employs TRBV6-2 or TRBV6-3 and TRBJ2-1; 12 bases map to TRBD2. In germline, CDR1 is MNHEY, CDR2 SVGEGT. Trimming cost V 5 bases and J 6 bases; bases outside gene matches: 5. This CDR3 comprises 15 residues. CDR3 loop: CASSVTSGGSNEQFF. CDR3 bases: TGTGCCAGCAGTGTAACTAGCGGGGGGAGCAATGAGCAGTTCTTC.

In its sample, this clone was seen once. The CDR3 is CASSLVGSGVVRDTQYF. CDR3 bases: TGTGCCAGCAGCTTAGTTGGTAGCGGGGTCGTAAGGGATACGCAGTATTTT. The chain has TRBV7-8 and TRBJ2-3, with 8 bases fitting TRBD2. With 1 base clipped from V and 6 bases from J, the junction kept 12 bases outside the gene matches. This CDR3 is built from 17 residues. Per germline, CDR1 SGHVS and CDR2 FQNEAQ.

V gene TRBV3-1 (or the pseudogene TRBV3-2) combines with J gene TRBJ1-1; D gene ambiguous. Germline V gene sequence: CDR1 LGHDT, CDR2 YNNKEL (reference sequence). There are 15 residues in the CDR3. V lost 0 bases and J lost 4, with 12 bases in between. CDR3: CASSQDPGRGTEAFF. CDR3 sequence (DNA): TGTGCCAGCAGCCAAGATCCGGGCCGGGGCACTGAAGCTTTCTTT.

CDR3 amino acids: CASSIVRAGGYNEQFF. CDR3 in DNA: TGTGCCAGTAGTATAGTACGAGCGGGGGGATACAATGAGCAGTTCTTC. The V and J genes are TRBV19 and TRBJ2-1; the match to TRBD2 covers 9 bases. This CDR3 is 16 amino acids long. Germline V gene lookup returns CDR1 LNHDA and CDR2 SQIVND (reference sequence). V shed 1 base and J 4 bases; nucleotides not matched to a gene: 5.

The rearrangement links TRBV30 to TRBJ1-4; D unclear. CDR1 is GTSNPN, CDR2 SVGIG, per germline (reference sequence). The CDR3 covers 13 residues. V lost 1 base to trimming and J lost 5 bases, with 8 bases between them. The CDR3 sequence: CAWSGDGNEKLFF. The CDR3 DNA sequence: TGTGCCTGGAGTGGCGACGGGAATGAAAAACTGTTTTTT.

The chain recombines TRBV24-1 with TRBJ1-4; D unclear. The germline gives CDR1 KGHDR, CDR2 SFDVKD. This CDR3 spans 13 amino acids. The germline V and J ends were trimmed by 4 bases and 0 bases, with 2 bases remaining between them. CDR3 sequence: CATSDSTNEKLFF. DNA for the CDR3: TGTGCCACCAGTGACTCAACTAATGAAAAACTGTTTTTT.

The CDR3 is CASTYAPRDNEQFF. The CDR3 DNA sequence: TGTGCCAGTACCTACGCCCCCAGGGACAATGAGCAGTTCTTC. The chain carries TRBV19 and TRBJ2-1; the D gene is possibly TRBD1 (5 bases). This CDR3 has 14 amino acids. V gave up 7 bases and J gave up 5 bases, with 15 bases separating them. Germline CDR1 is LNHDA and CDR2 is SQIVND (reference sequence).